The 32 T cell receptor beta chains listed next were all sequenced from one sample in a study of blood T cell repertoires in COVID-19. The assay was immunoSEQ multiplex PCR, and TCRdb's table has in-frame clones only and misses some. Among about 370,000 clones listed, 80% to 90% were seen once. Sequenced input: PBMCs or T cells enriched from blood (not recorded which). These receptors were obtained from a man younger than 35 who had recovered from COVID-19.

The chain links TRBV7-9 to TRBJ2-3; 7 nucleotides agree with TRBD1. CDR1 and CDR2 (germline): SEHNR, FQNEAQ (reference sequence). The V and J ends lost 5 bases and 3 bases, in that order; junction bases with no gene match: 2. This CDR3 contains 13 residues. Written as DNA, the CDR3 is TGTGCCAGCAGCCTGACAGGGACAGATACGCAGTATTTT. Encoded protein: CASSLTGTDTQYF. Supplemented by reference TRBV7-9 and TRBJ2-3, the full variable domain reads DTGVSQNPRHKITKRGQNVTFRCDPISEHNRLYWYRQTLGQGPEFLTYFQNEAQLEKSRLLSDRFSAERPKGSFSTLEIQRTEQGDSAMYLCASSLTGTDTQYFGPGTRLTVL.

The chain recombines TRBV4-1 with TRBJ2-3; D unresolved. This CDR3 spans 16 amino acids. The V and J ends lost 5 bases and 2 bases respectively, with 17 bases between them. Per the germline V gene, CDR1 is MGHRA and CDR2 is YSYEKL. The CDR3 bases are TGCGCCAGCAGCGAGTTAGCTGGAGATTACACAGATACGCAGTATTTT. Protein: CASSELAGDYTDTQYF.

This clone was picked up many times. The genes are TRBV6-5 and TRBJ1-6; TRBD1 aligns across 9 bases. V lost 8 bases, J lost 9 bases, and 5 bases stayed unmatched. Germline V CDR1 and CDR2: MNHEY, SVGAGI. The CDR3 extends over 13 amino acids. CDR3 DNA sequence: TGTGCCAGCGGTACAGGGGGCTCTTCACCCCTCCACTTT. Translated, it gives CASGTGGSSPLHF.

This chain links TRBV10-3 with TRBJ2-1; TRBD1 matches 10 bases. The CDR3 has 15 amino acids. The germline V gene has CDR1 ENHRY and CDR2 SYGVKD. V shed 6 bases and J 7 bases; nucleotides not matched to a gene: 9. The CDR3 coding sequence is TGTGCCATCAGCTCGAGCGACAGGGGGCGGAATGAGCAGTTCTTC. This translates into CAISSSDRGRNEQFF.

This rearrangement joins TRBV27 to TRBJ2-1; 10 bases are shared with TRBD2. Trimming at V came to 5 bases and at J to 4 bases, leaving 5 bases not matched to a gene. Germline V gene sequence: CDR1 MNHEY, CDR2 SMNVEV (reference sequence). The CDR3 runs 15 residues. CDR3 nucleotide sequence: TGTGCCAGCAGTCCCGGGACTAGCGCATACAATGAGCAGTTCTTC. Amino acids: CASSPGTSAYNEQFF.

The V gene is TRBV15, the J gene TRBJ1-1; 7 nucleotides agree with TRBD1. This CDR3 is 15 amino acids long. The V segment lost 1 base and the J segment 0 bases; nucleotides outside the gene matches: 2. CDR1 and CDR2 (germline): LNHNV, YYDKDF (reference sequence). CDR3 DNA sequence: TGTGCCACCAGCAGAGGCAGGGGGTTGAACACTGAAGCTTTCTTT. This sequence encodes CATSRGRGLNTEAFF.

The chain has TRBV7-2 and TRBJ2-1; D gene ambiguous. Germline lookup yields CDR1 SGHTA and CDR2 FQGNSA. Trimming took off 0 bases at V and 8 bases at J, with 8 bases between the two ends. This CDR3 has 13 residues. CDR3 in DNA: TGTGCCAGCAGCTTAGCGGTGTTAGATGAGCAGTTCTTC. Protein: CASSLAVLDEQFF.

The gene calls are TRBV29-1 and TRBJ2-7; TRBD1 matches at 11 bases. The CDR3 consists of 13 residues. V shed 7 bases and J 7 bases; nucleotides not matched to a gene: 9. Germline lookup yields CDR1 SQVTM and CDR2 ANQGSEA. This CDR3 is CSARDRGEEEQYF. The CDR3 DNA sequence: TGCAGCGCACGGGACAGGGGGGAGGAGGAGCAGTACTTC.

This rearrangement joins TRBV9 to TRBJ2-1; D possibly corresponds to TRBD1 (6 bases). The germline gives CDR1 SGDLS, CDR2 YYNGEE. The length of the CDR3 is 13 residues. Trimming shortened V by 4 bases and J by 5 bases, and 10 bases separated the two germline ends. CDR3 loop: CASSPGDHNEQFF. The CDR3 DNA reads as TGTGCCAGCAGCCCAGGGGATCACAATGAGCAGTTCTTC. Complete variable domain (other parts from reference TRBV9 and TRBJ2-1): DSGVTQTPKHLITATGQRVTLRCSPRSGDLSVYWYQQSLDQGLQFLIQYYNGEERAKGNILERFSAQQFPDLHSELNLSSLELGDSALYFCASSPGDHNEQFFGPGTRLTVL.

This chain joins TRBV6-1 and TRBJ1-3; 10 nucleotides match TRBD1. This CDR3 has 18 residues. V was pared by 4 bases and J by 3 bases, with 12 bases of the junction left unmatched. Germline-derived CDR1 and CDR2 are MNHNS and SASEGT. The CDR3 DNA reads TGTGCCAGCAGTGCCCGGGACAGGGGCCGTATGTATGGAAACACCATATATTTT. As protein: CASSARDRGRMYGNTIYF.

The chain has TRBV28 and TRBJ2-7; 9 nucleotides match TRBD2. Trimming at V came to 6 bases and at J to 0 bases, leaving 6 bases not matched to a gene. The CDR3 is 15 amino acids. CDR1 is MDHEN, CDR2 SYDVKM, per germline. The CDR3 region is CASRVRLADSYEQYF. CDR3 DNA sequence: TGTGCCAGCAGGGTCAGACTAGCGGACTCCTACGAGCAGTACTTC.

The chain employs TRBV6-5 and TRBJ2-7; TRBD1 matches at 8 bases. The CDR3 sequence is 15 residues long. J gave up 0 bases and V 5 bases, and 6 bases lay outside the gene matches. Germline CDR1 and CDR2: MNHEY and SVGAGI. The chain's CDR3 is CASSRRQGNSYEQYF. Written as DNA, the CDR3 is TGTGCCAGCAGTCGGCGACAGGGGAACTCCTACGAGCAGTACTTC.

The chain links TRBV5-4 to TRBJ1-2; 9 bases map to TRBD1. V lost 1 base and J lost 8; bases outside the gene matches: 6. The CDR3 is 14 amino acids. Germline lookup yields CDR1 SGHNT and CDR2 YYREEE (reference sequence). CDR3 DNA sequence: TGTGCCAGCAGCTTGTACGGGACAGGGTACGGCTACACCTTC. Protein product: CASSLYGTGYGYTF.

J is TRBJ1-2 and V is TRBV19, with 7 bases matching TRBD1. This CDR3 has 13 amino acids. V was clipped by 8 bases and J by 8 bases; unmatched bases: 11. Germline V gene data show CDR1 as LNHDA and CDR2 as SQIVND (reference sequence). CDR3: CASGDRSPMGYTF. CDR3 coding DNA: TGTGCCAGTGGGGACAGATCCCCAATGGGCTACACCTTC. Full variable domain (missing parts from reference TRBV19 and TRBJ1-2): DGGITQSPKYLFRKEGQNVTLSCEQNLNHDAMYWYRQDPGQGLRLIYYSQIVNDFQKGDIAEGYSVSREKKESFPLTVTSAQKNPTAFYLCASGDRSPMGYTFGSGTRLTVV.

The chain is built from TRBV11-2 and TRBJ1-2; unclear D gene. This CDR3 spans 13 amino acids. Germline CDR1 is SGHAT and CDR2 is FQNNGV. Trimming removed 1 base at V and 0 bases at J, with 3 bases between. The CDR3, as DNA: TGTGCCAGCAGCTTAGGAGCTAACTATGGCTACACCTTC. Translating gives CASSLGANYGYTF.

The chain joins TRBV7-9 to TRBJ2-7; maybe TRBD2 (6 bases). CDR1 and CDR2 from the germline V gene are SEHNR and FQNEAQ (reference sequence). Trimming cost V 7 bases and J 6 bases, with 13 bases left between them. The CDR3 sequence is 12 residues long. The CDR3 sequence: CASTRGGSEQYF. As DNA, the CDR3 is TGTGCCAGCACCCGTGGGGGGAGCGAGCAGTACTTC.

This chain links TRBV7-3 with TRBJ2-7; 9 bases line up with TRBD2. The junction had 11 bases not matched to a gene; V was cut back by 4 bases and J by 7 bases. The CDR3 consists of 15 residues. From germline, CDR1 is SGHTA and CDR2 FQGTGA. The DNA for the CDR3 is TGTGCCAGCAGCTCCAGCGGGGGGACCCTTAGGGAGCAGTACTTC. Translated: CASSSSGGTLREQYF.

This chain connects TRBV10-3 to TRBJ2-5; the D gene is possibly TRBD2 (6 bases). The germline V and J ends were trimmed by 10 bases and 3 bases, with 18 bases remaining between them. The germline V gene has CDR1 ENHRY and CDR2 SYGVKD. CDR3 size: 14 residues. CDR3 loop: CASRAAPGEETQYF. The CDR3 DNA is TGTGCCAGCAGGGCGGCTCCGGGGGAAGAGACCCAGTACTTC.

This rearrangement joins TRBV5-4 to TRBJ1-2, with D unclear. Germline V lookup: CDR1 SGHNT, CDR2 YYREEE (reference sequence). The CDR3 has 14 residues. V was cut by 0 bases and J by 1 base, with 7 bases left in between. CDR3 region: CASSLDRNNYGYTF. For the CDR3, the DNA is TGTGCCAGCAGCTTGGACAGAAATAACTATGGCTACACCTTC.

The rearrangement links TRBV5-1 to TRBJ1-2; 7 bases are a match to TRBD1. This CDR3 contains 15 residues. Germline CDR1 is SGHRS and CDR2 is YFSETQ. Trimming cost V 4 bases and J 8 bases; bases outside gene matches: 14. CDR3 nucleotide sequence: TGCGCCAGCAGCCTAGGGGACAGCCTACCGGTGGGCTACACCTTC. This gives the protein CASSLGDSLPVGYTF. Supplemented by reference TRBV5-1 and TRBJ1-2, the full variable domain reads KAGVTQTPRYLIKTRGQQVTLSCSPISGHRSVSWYQQTPGQGLQFLFEYFSETQRNKGNFPGRFSGRQFSNSRSEMNVSTLELGDSALYLCASSLGDSLPVGYTFGSGTRLTVV.

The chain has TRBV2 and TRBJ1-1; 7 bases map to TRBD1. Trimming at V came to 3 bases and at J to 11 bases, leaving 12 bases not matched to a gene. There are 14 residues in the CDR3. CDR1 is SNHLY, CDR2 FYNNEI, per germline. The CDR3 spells CASSEGWDSVKAFF. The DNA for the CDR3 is TGTGCCAGCAGTGAGGGCTGGGACAGTGTGAAGGCTTTCTTT.

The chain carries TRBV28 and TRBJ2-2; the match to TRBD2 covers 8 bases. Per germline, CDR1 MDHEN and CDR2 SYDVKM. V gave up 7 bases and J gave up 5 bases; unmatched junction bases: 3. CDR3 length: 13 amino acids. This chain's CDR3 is CASTGGVTGELFF. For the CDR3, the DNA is TGTGCCAGCACCGGGGGGGTTACCGGGGAGCTGTTTTTT.

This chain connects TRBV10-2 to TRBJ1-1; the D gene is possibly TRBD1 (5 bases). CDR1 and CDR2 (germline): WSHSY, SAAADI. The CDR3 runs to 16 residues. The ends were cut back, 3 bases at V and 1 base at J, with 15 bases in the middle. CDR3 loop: CASSEVDRRSNTEAFF. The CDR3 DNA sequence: TGCGCCAGCAGTGAAGTCGACAGACGGTCGAACACTGAAGCTTTCTTT.

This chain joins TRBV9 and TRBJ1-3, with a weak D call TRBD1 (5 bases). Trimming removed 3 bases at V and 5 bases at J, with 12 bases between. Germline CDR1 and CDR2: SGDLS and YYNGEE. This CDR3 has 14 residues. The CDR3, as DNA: TGTGCCAGCAGCGCGGGGGGGAGTAGAAACACCATATATTTT. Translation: CASSAGGSRNTIYF. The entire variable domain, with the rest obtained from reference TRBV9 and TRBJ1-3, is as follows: DSGVTQTPKHLITATGQRVTLRCSPRSGDLSVYWYQQSLDQGLQFLIQYYNGEERAKGNILERFSAQQFPDLHSELNLSSLELGDSALYFCASSAGGSRNTIYFGEGSWLTVV.

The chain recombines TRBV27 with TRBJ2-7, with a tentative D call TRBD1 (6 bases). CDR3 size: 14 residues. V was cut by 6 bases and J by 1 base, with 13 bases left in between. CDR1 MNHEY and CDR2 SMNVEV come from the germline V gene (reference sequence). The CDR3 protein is CASSSKGGSYEQYF. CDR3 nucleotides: TGTGCCAGCAGCTCGAAAGGGGGATCCTACGAGCAGTACTTC.

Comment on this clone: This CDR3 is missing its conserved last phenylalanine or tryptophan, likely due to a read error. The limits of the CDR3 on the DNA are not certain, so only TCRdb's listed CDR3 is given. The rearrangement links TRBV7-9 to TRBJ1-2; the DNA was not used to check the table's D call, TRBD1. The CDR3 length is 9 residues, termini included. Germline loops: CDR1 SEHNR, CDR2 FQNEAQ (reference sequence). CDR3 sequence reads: CASSTGTAP.

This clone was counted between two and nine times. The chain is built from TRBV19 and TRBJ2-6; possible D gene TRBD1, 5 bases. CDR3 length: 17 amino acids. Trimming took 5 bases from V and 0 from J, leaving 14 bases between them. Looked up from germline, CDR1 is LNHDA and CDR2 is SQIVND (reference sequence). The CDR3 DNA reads TGTGCCAGTAGTCGAGACAGCTTGAACTCTGGGGCCAACGTCCTGACTTTC. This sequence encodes CASSRDSLNSGANVLTF. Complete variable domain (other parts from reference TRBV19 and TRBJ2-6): DGGITQSPKYLFRKEGQNVTLSCEQNLNHDAMYWYRQDPGQGLRLIYYSQIVNDFQKGDIAEGYSVSREKKESFPLTVTSAQKNPTAFYLCASSRDSLNSGANVLTFGAGSRLTVL.

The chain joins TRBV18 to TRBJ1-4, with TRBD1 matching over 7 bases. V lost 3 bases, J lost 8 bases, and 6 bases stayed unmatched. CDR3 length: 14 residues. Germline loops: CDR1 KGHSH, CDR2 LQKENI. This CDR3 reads CASSPAGGSEKLFF. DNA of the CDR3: TGTGCCAGCTCACCTGCAGGGGGTAGCGAAAAACTGTTTTTT. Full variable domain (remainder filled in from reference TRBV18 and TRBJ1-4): NAGVMQNPRHLVRRRGQEARLRCSPMKGHSHVYWYRQLPEEGLKFMVYLQKENIIDESGMPKERFSAEFPKEGPSILRIQQVVRGDSAAYFCASSPAGGSEKLFFGSGTQLSVL.

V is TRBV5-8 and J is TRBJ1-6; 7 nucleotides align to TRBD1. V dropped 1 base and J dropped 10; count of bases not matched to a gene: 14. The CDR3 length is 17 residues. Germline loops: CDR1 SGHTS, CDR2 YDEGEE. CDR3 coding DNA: TGTGCCAGCAGCTTGCCACTGACAGGGCCCGGGGCCTCACCCCTCCACTTT. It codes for CASSLPLTGPGASPLHF.

CDR3 DNA sequence: TGTGCCAGCAGTTATTCAGCGGGGAGCTCCTACGAGCAGTACTTC. Translation gives CASSYSAGSSYEQYF. The rearrangement links TRBV6-5 to TRBJ2-7; 7 bases fit TRBD2. Germline values: CDR1 MNHEY, CDR2 SVGAGI. The CDR3 has 15 residues. Trimming removed 3 bases from V and 0 bases from J; junction bases left unmatched: 5.

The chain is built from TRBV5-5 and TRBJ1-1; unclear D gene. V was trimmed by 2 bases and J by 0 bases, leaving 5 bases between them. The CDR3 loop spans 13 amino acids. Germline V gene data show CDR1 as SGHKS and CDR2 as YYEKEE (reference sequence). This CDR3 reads CASSFIMNTEAFF. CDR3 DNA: TGTGCCAGCAGCTTTATAATGAACACTGAAGCTTTCTTT.

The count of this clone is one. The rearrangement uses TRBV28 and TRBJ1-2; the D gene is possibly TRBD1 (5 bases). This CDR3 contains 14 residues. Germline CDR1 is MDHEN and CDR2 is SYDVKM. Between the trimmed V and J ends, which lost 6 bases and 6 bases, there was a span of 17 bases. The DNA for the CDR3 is TGTGCCAGCAGCCCACCTGGGGGGATGGATGGCTACACCTTC. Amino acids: CASSPPGGMDGYTF.